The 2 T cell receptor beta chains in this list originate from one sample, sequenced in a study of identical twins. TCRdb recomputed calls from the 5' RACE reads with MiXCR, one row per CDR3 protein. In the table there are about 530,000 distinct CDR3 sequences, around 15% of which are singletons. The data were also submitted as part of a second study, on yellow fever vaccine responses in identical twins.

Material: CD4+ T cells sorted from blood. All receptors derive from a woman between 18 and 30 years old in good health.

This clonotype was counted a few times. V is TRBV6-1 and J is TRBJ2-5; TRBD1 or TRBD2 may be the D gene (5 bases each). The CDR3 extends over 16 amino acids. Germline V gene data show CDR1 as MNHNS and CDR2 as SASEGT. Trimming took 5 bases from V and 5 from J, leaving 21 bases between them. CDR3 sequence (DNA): TGTGCCAGCAGTAGAACCGACAGCCGAGGGTGGGAGACCCAGTACTTC. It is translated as CASSRTDSRGWETQYF.

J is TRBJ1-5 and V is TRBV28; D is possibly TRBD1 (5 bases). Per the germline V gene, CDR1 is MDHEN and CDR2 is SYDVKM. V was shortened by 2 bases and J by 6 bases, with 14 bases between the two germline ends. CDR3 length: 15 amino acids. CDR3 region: CASSLGQGMGQPQHF. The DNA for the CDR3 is TGTGCCAGCAGTTTAGGCCAGGGAATGGGTCAGCCCCAGCATTTT.